A single sample is the source of the 31 T cell receptor beta chains below, sequenced in a study of cytomegalovirus exposure and HLA in healthy donors. The study ran its PCR with 60 Vbeta and 13 Jbeta primers. Libraries were prepared by immunoSEQ multiplex PCR; TCRdb keeps only in-frame clonotypes and omits some of them. The sample shows under 100,000 clones, around 75% of them seen only once. The sample consisted of PBMCs. The receptors here all came from a man in his forties in good health and CMV-seronegative.

J is TRBJ2-1 and V is TRBV28; TRBD1 is a possible D gene (6 bases). The V and J ends lost 0 bases and 4 bases respectively, with 16 bases between them. Germline V CDR1 and CDR2: MDHEN, SYDVKM. The CDR3 contains 17 residues. CDR3 nucleotides: TGTGCCAGCAGTTTATGGAACGGACAGACCATTTACAATGAGCAGTTCTTC. Protein product: CASSLWNGQTIYNEQFF.

The V and J genes are TRBV7-9 and TRBJ2-3; TRBD2 is a possible D gene (6 bases). The CDR3 extends over 13 amino acids. Trimming removed 5 bases from V and 4 bases from J, with 10 bases in between. Germline V gives CDR1 SEHNR, CDR2 FQNEAQ (reference sequence). The CDR3 coding sequence is TGTGCCAGCAGCCCAGGAGGGCCAGATACGCAGTATTTT. This codes for CASSPGGPDTQYF.

The chain couples TRBV9 to TRBJ1-1; D unresolved. Germline V gives CDR1 SGDLS, CDR2 YYNGEE. The V end lost 5 bases, the J end lost 1 base, and 12 bases lay between the germline ends. The CDR3 sequence is 14 residues long. The CDR3 protein is CASSSGVANTEAFF. The CDR3 DNA sequence: TGTGCCAGCAGTTCAGGCGTCGCGAACACTGAAGCTTTCTTT.

CDR3 bases: TGTGCCAGCAGCCCGGGGGAGATGCACGAGCAGTACTTC. Translated: CASSPGEMHEQYF. The chain has TRBV7-3 and TRBJ2-7, with D tentatively TRBD2 (6 bases). Between the trimmed V and J ends, which lost 5 bases and 5 bases, there was a span of 13 bases. CDR3 length equals 13 residues. Germline loops: CDR1 SGHTA, CDR2 FQGTGA.

This chain links TRBV6-1 with TRBJ2-7, with 9 bases matching TRBD1. The CDR3 runs 14 residues. With V trimmed by 7 bases and J by 0 bases, 4 bases remained unmatched. CDR1 is MNHNS, CDR2 SASEGT, per germline. CDR3 DNA sequence: TGTGCCAGCACCATGACAGGGGGCTCCTACGAGCAGTACTTC. This translates into CASTMTGGSYEQYF.

This clone was counted once. The chain is built from TRBV5-1 and TRBJ2-7; TRBD1 might be the D (5 bases). Trimming cost V 2 bases and J 6 bases, with 9 bases left between them. The germline CDR1 and CDR2 sequences are SGHRS and YFSETQ. CDR3 length: 12 residues. This CDR3 reads CASSFLGVEQYF. DNA of the CDR3: TGCGCCAGCAGCTTCTTAGGGGTCGAGCAGTACTTC.

The chain combines TRBV28 with TRBJ2-7; D is possibly TRBD1 (5 bases). The CDR3 totals 13 residues. V shed 6 bases and J shed 2 bases, with 11 bases lying between them. Germline V gene data show CDR1 as MDHEN and CDR2 as SYDVKM. CDR3 sequence (DNA): TGTGCCAGCAGCCGGACGGACACCTACGAGCAGTACTTC. Translated: CASSRTDTYEQYF.

V gene TRBV7-8 combines with J gene TRBJ1-1; weak D call: TRBD1 (6 bases). The CDR3 spans 17 residues. V was cut by 3 bases and J by 1 base, with 18 bases left in between. Germline loops: CDR1 SGHVS, CDR2 FQNEAQ. CDR3 nucleotides: TGTGCCAGCAGCTTGTCTGGGGGGCGGGGGGGGAACACTGAAGCTTTCTTT. Residues: CASSLSGGRGGNTEAFF.

The rearrangement links TRBV18 to TRBJ1-1; tentative D call: TRBD1 (6 bases). CDR3 length: 16 residues. Per germline, CDR1 KGHSH and CDR2 LQKENI. V was clipped by 0 bases and J by 1 base, with 12 bases between them. This CDR3 reads CASSPPGGAGNTEAFF. CDR3 nucleotide sequence: TGTGCCAGCTCACCACCAGGGGGGGCAGGGAACACTGAAGCTTTCTTT. The variable domain in full, with the rest retrieved from reference TRBV18 and TRBJ1-1, is NAGVMQNPRHLVRRRGQEARLRCSPMKGHSHVYWYRQLPEEGLKFMVYLQKENIIDESGMPKERFSAEFPKEGPSILRIQQVVRGDSAAYFCASSPPGGAGNTEAFFGQGTRLTVV.

The V call is TRBV9, the J call TRBJ2-2, with 9 bases matching TRBD2. This CDR3 region has 17 residues. J lost 1 base, V lost 1 base, and 5 bases had no gene match. Germline V lookup: CDR1 SGDLS, CDR2 YYNGEE. The CDR3 nucleotides are TGTGCCAGCAGCGTATTGTCTAGCGGGAAGAACACCGGGGAGCTGTTTTTT. Residues: CASSVLSSGKNTGELFF. The full variable domain, with the rest looked up from reference TRBV9 and TRBJ2-2, is DSGVTQTPKHLITATGQRVTLRCSPRSGDLSVYWYQQSLDQGLQFLIQYYNGEERAKGNILERFSAQQFPDLHSELNLSSLELGDSALYFCASSVLSSGKNTGELFFGEGSRLTVL.

The chain recombines TRBV10-3 with TRBJ1-1, with 10 positions matching TRBD1. Germline values: CDR1 ENHRY, CDR2 SYGVKD. This CDR3 has 18 amino acids. V lost 7 bases, J lost 1 base, and 15 bases stayed unmatched. The CDR3 nucleotides are TGTGCCATCACTTCGACAGGGGGCGCAAGCGACCGGAACACTGAAGCTTTCTTT. This translates into CAITSTGGASDRNTEAFF.

The genes are TRBV9 and TRBJ1-2; D may be TRBD1 (5 bases). The CDR3 sequence is 16 residues long. Germline assignment: CDR1 SGDLS and CDR2 YYNGEE. Trimming took off 3 bases at V and 1 base at J, with 16 bases between the two ends. DNA for the CDR3: TGTGCCAGCAGCGCCTTAGGGGCGGAGAGTAACTATGGCTACACCTTC. Translating gives CASSALGAESNYGYTF. The entire variable domain, with the rest obtained from reference TRBV9 and TRBJ1-2, is as follows: DSGVTQTPKHLITATGQRVTLRCSPRSGDLSVYWYQQSLDQGLQFLIQYYNGEERAKGNILERFSAQQFPDLHSELNLSSLELGDSALYFCASSALGAESNYGYTFGSGTRLTVV.

The CDR3, as DNA: TGTGCCAGTAGTATAAAGAGGGCGGGGGGGCCACACAATGAGCAGTTCTTC. It translates to CASSIKRAGGPHNEQFF. The J gene is TRBJ2-1, the V gene TRBV19; 9 nucleotides line up with TRBD2. CDR3 length equals 17 residues. Unmatched junction bases numbered 10, after V lost 2 bases and J lost 5 bases. CDR1 and CDR2 (germline): LNHDA, SQIVND (reference sequence). The full variable domain, in which reference TRBV19 and TRBJ2-1 provide the parts outside the CDR3, is DGGITQSPKYLFRKEGQNVTLSCEQNLNHDAMYWYRQDPGQGLRLIYYSQIVNDFQKGDIAEGYSVSREKKESFPLTVTSAQKNPTAFYLCASSIKRAGGPHNEQFFGPGTRLTVL.

The chain recombines TRBV5-1 with TRBJ2-2; TRBD1 matches 10 bases. This CDR3 comprises 15 residues. V trimming: 7 bases; J trimming: 3 bases; junction bases outside the gene matches: 6. Germline assignment: CDR1 SGHRS and CDR2 YFSETQ. CDR3 in amino acids: CASGRQGADTGELFF. The DNA of the CDR3 is TGCGCCAGCGGCAGACAGGGGGCGGACACCGGGGAGCTGTTTTTT. Complete variable domain (other parts from reference TRBV5-1 and TRBJ2-2): KAGVTQTPRYLIKTRGQQVTLSCSPISGHRSVSWYQQTPGQGLQFLFEYFSETQRNKGNFPGRFSGRQFSNSRSEMNVSTLELGDSALYLCASGRQGADTGELFFGEGSRLTVL.

The rearrangement joins TRBV7-9 to TRBJ2-7, with 7 bases identical to TRBD1. This CDR3 region has 15 residues. The V and J ends lost 4 bases and 2 bases, in that order; junction bases with no gene match: 8. Germline values: CDR1 SEHNR, CDR2 FQNEAQ (reference sequence). Here the CDR3 reads CASSSRQGNAYEQYF. CDR3 DNA: TGTGCCAGCAGCTCCAGACAGGGAAACGCCTACGAGCAGTACTTC.

CDR3 bases: TGTGCCAGCAGCCGAGACAGGGTGAAGTATGCTGAAGCTTTCTTT. Its translation is CASSRDRVKYAEAFF. The chain couples TRBV4-2 to TRBJ1-1; 7 bases are shared with TRBD1. CDR3 length: 15 residues. Germline CDR1 is LGHNA and CDR2 is YNFKEQ. With 4 bases clipped from V and 6 bases from J, the junction kept 11 bases outside the gene matches.

The CDR3 sequence: CTSSHKGAQLKEQYF. The CDR3 DNA is TGCACCAGCAGCCATAAGGGGGCGCAACTCAAAGAGCAGTACTTC. The rearrangement links TRBV1 to TRBJ2-7; the table calls TRBD1, which could not be checked here. TRBV1 is a pseudogene locus. The CDR3 consists of 15 residues.

With respect to this clone: Here the CDR3 omits its conserved ending phenylalanine or tryptophan, so a read error is the likely source. This chain connects TRBV5-1 to TRBJ2-7, with 9 bases identical to TRBD1. The germline V gene encodes CDR1 SGHRS and CDR2 YFSETQ. There are 15 residues in the CDR3. V shed 0 bases and J 5 bases; nucleotides not matched to a gene: 6. The CDR3 DNA reads TGCGCCAGCAGCTTGGTCGGACAGGGGATCGACGAGCAGTACCTC. It is translated as CASSLVGQGIDEQYL.

V and J are TRBV19 and TRBJ1-2; 8 bases align to TRBD1. The germline V gene encodes CDR1 LNHDA and CDR2 SQIVND (reference sequence). The CDR3 runs to 15 residues. Trimming at V came to 3 bases and at J to 5 bases, leaving 8 bases not matched to a gene. The CDR3 reads CASSIFRDRTYGYTF. In DNA form, the CDR3 reads TGTGCCAGTAGTATTTTCAGGGACAGGACTTATGGCTACACCTTC.

The chain has TRBV18 and TRBJ1-2, with TRBD1 matching over 7 bases. With 4 bases clipped from V and 5 bases from J, the junction kept 7 bases outside the gene matches. The CDR3 is 14 amino acids. From germline, CDR1 is KGHSH and CDR2 LQKENI. CDR3: CASSLDRNYYGYTF. The DNA of the CDR3 is TGTGCCAGCTCACTGGACAGGAATTATTATGGCTACACCTTC.

The CDR3: CASSLFRQGMGEQYF. Written as DNA, the CDR3 is TGTGCCAGCAGCTTGTTCCGACAGGGGATGGGTGAGCAGTACTTC. This chain links TRBV5-4 with TRBJ2-7; 8 positions agree with TRBD1. There are 15 residues in the CDR3. Trimming at V came to 1 base and at J to 7 bases, leaving 10 bases not matched to a gene. Germline V gives CDR1 SGHNT, CDR2 YYREEE (reference sequence).

The chain has TRBV5-4 and TRBJ2-5, with D possibly matching TRBD2 (6 bases). The J call may be incorrect, as the DNA end agrees better with TRBJ2-7. This CDR3 has 15 amino acids. Germline V CDR1 and CDR2: SGHNT, YYREEE (reference sequence). In nucleotides, the CDR3 is TGTGCCAGCAGCGCGCCTAGCGATCCGAGTTACGAGCAGTACTTC. It is translated as CASSAPSDPSYEQYF.

This clone was counted once. This chain links TRBV5-1 with TRBJ2-5; 7 bases map to TRBD2. Germline loops: CDR1 SGHRS, CDR2 YFSETQ. This CDR3 region has 16 residues. V lost 0 bases and J lost 5; bases outside the gene matches: 10. CDR3 in amino acids: CASSLANLQGGETQYF. The DNA for the CDR3 is TGCGCCAGCAGCTTGGCCAATTTGCAGGGAGGGGAGACCCAGTACTTC.

J is TRBJ2-2 and V is TRBV7-7, with D maybe TRBD2 (6 bases). The CDR3 has 14 residues. Trimming left V 5 bases short and J 2 bases short, with 9 bases between. Germline V gene sequence: CDR1 SSHAT, CDR2 FNYEAQ (reference sequence). The CDR3 coding sequence is TGTGCCAGCAGCGGGGGAGGAAACACCGGGGAGCTGTTTTTT. This encodes CASSGGGNTGELFF.

The chain uses TRBV10-3 and TRBJ2-1; no firm D call. V lost 0 bases and J lost 2, with 11 bases in between. Germline loops: CDR1 ENHRY, CDR2 SYGVKD. This CDR3 is 16 amino acids long. CDR3: CAISESTQLTYNEQFF. The CDR3 DNA follows: TGTGCCATCAGTGAGTCGACTCAACTTACCTACAATGAGCAGTTCTTC.

In this sample, this clone turned up once. The chain recombines TRBV2 with TRBJ2-5; TRBD1 matches at 9 bases. Unmatched junction bases numbered 2, after V lost 1 base and J lost 11 bases. The CDR3 is made up of 12 amino acids. The V gene's germline CDR1 is SNHLY and CDR2 FYNNEI. In DNA, the CDR3 is TGTGCCAGCAGTGAAGGGACAGGGGCTCAGTACTTC. It translates to CASSEGTGAQYF.

The chain links TRBV15 to TRBJ1-5, with a weak D call TRBD1 (6 bases). The CDR3 has 14 residues. The germline V and J ends were trimmed by 0 bases and 5 bases, with 8 bases remaining between them. Per germline, CDR1 LNHNV and CDR2 YYDKDF (reference sequence). The DNA of the CDR3 is TGTGCCACCAGCAGAGATTGGGGGCATCAGCCCCAGCATTTT. Its translation is CATSRDWGHQPQHF.

V is TRBV11-1 and J is TRBJ1-6, with D unclear. V was pared by 6 bases and J by 7 bases, with 16 bases between. The CDR3 is made up of 15 amino acids. Per germline, CDR1 SGHAT and CDR2 FQDESV (reference sequence). The CDR3 DNA reads TGTGCCAGCAGGCCGCCCGGGGTCATCAATTCACCCCTCCACTTT. This encodes CASRPPGVINSPLHF.

The rearrangement links TRBV4-3 to TRBJ2-7, with TRBD1 identical over 9 bases. The CDR3 sequence is 16 residues long. V dropped 2 bases and J dropped 0; count of bases not matched to a gene: 5. Germline V lookup: CDR1 LGHNA, CDR2 YSLEER. CDR3 DNA: TGCGCCAGCAGCCAACGGGACAGGGAGCCCTCCTACGAGCAGTACTTC. Translating it yields CASSQRDREPSYEQYF.

The CDR3 is CASSLGEPYEQYF. DNA for the CDR3: TGTGCCAGCAGCCTCGGGGAGCCCTACGAGCAGTACTTC. The chain couples TRBV13 to TRBJ2-7; D might be TRBD2 (5 bases). The CDR3 sequence is 13 residues long. Trimming stripped 5 bases from V and 2 bases from J, with 10 bases between. Germline assignment: CDR1 PRHDT and CDR2 FYEKMQ (reference sequence).

This clone was detected only once. The chain has TRBV2 and TRBJ2-3, with unresolved D. The V end lost 6 bases, the J end lost 1 base, and 11 bases lay between the germline ends. Germline lookup yields CDR1 SNHLY and CDR2 FYNNEI. CDR3 length: 14 residues. The CDR3 sequence is CASSQAPRTDTQYF. In nucleotides, the CDR3 is TGTGCCAGCAGCCAAGCCCCCCGCACAGATACGCAGTATTTT.